The sequence of this T cell receptor (beta chain) was determined in a study of response to subunit inactivated influenza vaccine. One entry per CDR3 protein, called by TCRdb with MiXCR from the RT-PCR reads. In the table there are hundreds of thousands of distinct CDR3 sequences, about 25% of which are singletons. With 0 bases removed from V and 5 bases from J, the gap between germline ends came to 9 bases. Germline V gene data show CDR1 as ENHRY and CDR2 as SYGVKD. This CDR3 contains 14 residues. The receptor was isolated from a man aged 50-59 years who received an inactivated influenza vaccine. The chain links TRBV10-3 to TRBJ2-3; D gene ambiguous. The specimen was CD4+ T cells sorted from PBMCs, collected about 5 days after vaccination. CDR3 loop: CAISESKAGDTQYF. The CDR3 DNA follows: TGTGCCATCAGTGAGTCGAAAGCAGGAGATACGCAGTATTTT.